The rows below give T cell receptor beta chains drawn from one sample of a study of T cells in narcolepsy. Clones were read by immunoSEQ multiplex PCR, and TCRdb kept only the in-frame ones, dropping some. The sample lists tens of thousands of clones, 87% seen once, with 0.8% to 0.95% in the top ten. The material sequenced was CD45RA- memory CD4+ T cells from PBMCs. These receptors all come from a human donor with narcolepsy. CDR3s include the opening cysteine and the closing phenylalanine or tryptophan. D genes are given only for firm matches. Clone size, where shown, is once, few, many, or a class for clones that have expanded.

TRBV18	.	TRBD2	TRBJ2-7	CASSPQRTSGAGGYEQYF	TGTGCCAGCTCACCACAGCGGACTAGCGGGGCCGGGGGCTACGAGCAGTACTTC
TRBV19	.	TRBD1	TRBJ2-2	CASRDRGTSTGELFF	TGTGCCAGTCGTGACAGGGGAACTTCCACCGGGGAGCTGTTTTTT
TRBV7-9	.	TRBD2	TRBJ2-1	CASSTRAGGPDEQFF	TGTGCCAGCAGCACTCGAGCGGGGGGGCCGGATGAGCAGTTCTTC
TRBV28	.	.	TRBJ1-2	CASSSAPGSFLSGYGYTF	TGTGCCAGCAGTTCGGCACCAGGTTCTTTTTTGAGCGGCTATGGCTACACCTTC
TRBV9	.	.	TRBJ2-7	CASSLGPWDEQYF	TGTGCCAGCAGCCTTGGCCCCTGGGACGAGCAGTACTTC
TRBV7-2	.	.	TRBJ1-1	CASSTQRNTEAFF	TGTGCCAGCAGTACTCAGAGGAACACTGAAGCTTTCTTT
TRBV2	.	.	TRBJ2-5	CASSGESGTQYF	TGTGCCAGCAGCGGGGAGAGTGGGACCCAGTACTTC
TRBV5-6	.	.	TRBJ1-5	CASSLRDQPQHF	TGTGCCAGCAGCTTAAGGGATCAGCCCCAGCATTTT
TRBV7-2	.	TRBD1	TRBJ2-5	CASSLGGTGGLGTQYF	TGTGCCAGCAGCTTAGGCGGGACAGGGGGCTTGGGGACCCAGTACTTC
TRBV7-9	.	.	TRBJ2-3	CASSLVGDTQYF	TGTGCCAGCAGCTTAGTGGGAGATACGCAGTATTTT
TRBV4-3	.	.	TRBJ2-1	CASSPSLSSYNEQFF	TGCGCCAGCAGCCCCTCCTTGAGCTCCTACAATGAGCAGTTCTTC
TRBV28	.	.	TRBJ2-7	CASFRRRRNYEQYF	TGTGCCAGTTTCCGCAGGAGGCGAAACTACGAGCAGTACTTC
TRBV11-3	once	.	TRBJ1-2	CASSLAGQGYGYTF	TGTGCCAGCAGCTTAGCTGGGCAAGGCTATGGCTACACCTTC
TRBV5-1	once	.	TRBJ2-7	CASSFNIGASSYEQYF	TGCGCCAGCAGTTTCAATATTGGGGCTAGCTCCTACGAGCAGTACTTC
TRBV4-2	.	.	TRBJ1-2	CASSQDSQFGGGYTF	TGTGCCAGCAGCCAAGATAGTCAGTTTGGTGGTGGCTACACCTTC
TRBV2	.	TRBD2	TRBJ2-5	CASSQNSGGALETQYF	TGTGCCAGCAGTCAGAATAGCGGGGGGGCATTAGAGACCCAGTACTTC
TRBV5-6	.	TRBD1	TRBJ1-3	CASSRTPDRGEGNTIYF	TGTGCCAGCAGCAGAACCCCTGACAGGGGAGAGGGAAACACCATATATTTT
TRBV4-2	.	.	TRBJ1-3	CASSQVRGTAGNTIYF	TGTGCCAGCAGCCAAGTGCGTGGGACGGCTGGAAACACCATATATTTT
TRBV30	.	TRBD1	TRBJ1-4	CAWTSSTGGHEKLFF	TGTGCCTGGACCTCTTCGACAGGGGGCCATGAAAAACTGTTTTTT
TRBV11-3	.	.	TRBJ2-3	CASSSNTDTQYF	TGTGCCAGCAGCTCAAACACAGATACGCAGTATTTT
TRBV5-1	few	TRBD2	TRBJ2-1	CASSTGLAGSPHEQFF	TGCGCCAGCAGCACCGGACTAGCGGGGTCCCCACATGAGCAGTTCTTC
TRBV5-6	.	.	TRBJ2-7	CASSTSYEQYF	TGTGCCAGCAGCACTTCCTACGAGCAGTACTTC
TRBV18	.	.	TRBJ2-3	CASSPGLGTDTQYF	TGTGCCAGCTCACCAGGTCTTGGCACAGATACGCAGTATTTT
TRBV7-9	.	.	TRBJ2-5	CASSLDGGKETQYF	TGTGCCAGCAGCTTAGATGGGGGAAAAGAGACCCAGTACTTC
TRBV7-2	.	.	TRBJ2-5	CASSLRAGQETQYF	TGTGCCAGCAGCCTCAGAGCGGGCCAAGAGACCCAGTACTTC
TRBV6-5	.	.	TRBJ1-5	CASRYDTFSNQPQHF	TGTGCCAGCAGGTATGACACCTTCAGCAATCAGCCCCAGCATTTT
TRBV7-2	.	TRBD1	TRBJ2-5	CASSWRSTGGETQYF	TGTGCCAGCAGCTGGAGGTCGACAGGGGGGGAGACCCAGTACTTC
TRBV11-2	.	.	TRBJ2-2	CASSAGFGRTGELFF	TGTGCCAGCAGCGCAGGGTTTGGCAGGACCGGGGAGCTGTTTTTT
TRBV12-5	.	.	TRBJ2-1	CASGLGGQYNEQFF	TGTGCTAGTGGTTTGGGCGGACAGTACAATGAGCAGTTCTTC
TRBV6-1	.	.	TRBJ2-1	CASSELQRVPFF	TGTGCCAGCAGTGAATTGCAGAGGGTTCCGTTCTTC
TRBV6-5	.	TRBD1	TRBJ1-2	CASSATGDPYYGYTF	TGTGCCAGCAGTGCCACAGGGGATCCCTACTATGGCTACACCTTC
TRBV4-3	.	.	TRBJ2-2	CASSRTFGANTGELFF	TGCGCCAGCAGCCGAACCTTCGGGGCGAACACCGGGGAGCTGTTTTTT
TRBV28	.	TRBD2	TRBJ2-5	CASSSQPPGLAQETQYF	TGTGCCAGCAGTAGCCAGCCGCCGGGACTAGCACAGGAGACCCAGTACTTC
TRBV6-6	.	.	TRBJ1-2	CASRGRAGQGGYTF	TGTGCCAGCCGAGGACGGGCGGGTCAAGGGGGCTACACCTTC
TRBV28	.	.	TRBJ1-2	CASGRLQYGYTF	TGTGCCAGCGGGAGACTCCAGTATGGCTACACCTTC
TRBV23-1	.	.	TRBJ2-7	CASTIGSSYEQYF	TGCGCCAGCACCATAGGGTCCTCCTACGAGCAGTACTTC
TRBV15	.	.	TRBJ2-5	CAFSRGLQETQYF	TGTGCCTTTTCTCGAGGGCTCCAAGAGACCCAGTACTTC
TRBV11-2	.	.	TRBJ2-3	CASRAPGRRADTQYF	TGTGCCAGCAGAGCTCCTGGCAGGAGGGCAGATACGCAGTATTTT
TRBV7-2	.	.	TRBJ2-2	CASSSLAIGELFF	TGTGCCAGCAGCTCGCTAGCGATCGGGGAGCTGTTTTTT
TRBV11-2	.	.	TRBJ2-3	CASSLDGGKGDTQYF	TGTGCCAGCAGCTTAGATGGCGGGAAAGGAGATACGCAGTATTTT
TRBV30	.	.	TRBJ2-5	CACKPEETQYF	TGTGCCTGTAAACCAGAAGAGACCCAGTACTTC
TRBV10-2	.	.	TRBJ1-6	CASTYRAVYNSPLHF	TGCGCCAGCACGTACAGGGCGGTTTATAATTCACCCCTCCACTTT
TRBV7-7	.	.	TRBJ2-2	CASSLSGVGELFF	TGTGCCAGCAGCTTATCGGGGGTCGGGGAGCTGTTTTTT
TRBV7-2	.	.	TRBJ2-5	CASSFRGYGETQYF	TGTGCCAGCAGCTTCCGCGGGTATGGGGAGACCCAGTACTTC
TRBV20-1	.	.	TRBJ2-3	CSARVGATQYF	TGCAGTGCTAGAGTGGGGGCTACGCAGTATTTT
TRBV14	.	TRBD1	TRBJ1-2	CASRPTGDNGYTF	TGTGCCAGCAGGCCGACAGGGGACAACGGCTACACCTTC
TRBV5-8	.	.	TRBJ2-3	CASRNYGGSTDTQYF	TGTGCCAGCAGGAATTATGGAGGGAGCACAGATACGCAGTATTTT
TRBV18	.	TRBD1	TRBJ1-1	CASSAGQGGIAFF	TGTGCCAGCTCAGCGGGACAGGGGGGTATCGCTTTCTTT